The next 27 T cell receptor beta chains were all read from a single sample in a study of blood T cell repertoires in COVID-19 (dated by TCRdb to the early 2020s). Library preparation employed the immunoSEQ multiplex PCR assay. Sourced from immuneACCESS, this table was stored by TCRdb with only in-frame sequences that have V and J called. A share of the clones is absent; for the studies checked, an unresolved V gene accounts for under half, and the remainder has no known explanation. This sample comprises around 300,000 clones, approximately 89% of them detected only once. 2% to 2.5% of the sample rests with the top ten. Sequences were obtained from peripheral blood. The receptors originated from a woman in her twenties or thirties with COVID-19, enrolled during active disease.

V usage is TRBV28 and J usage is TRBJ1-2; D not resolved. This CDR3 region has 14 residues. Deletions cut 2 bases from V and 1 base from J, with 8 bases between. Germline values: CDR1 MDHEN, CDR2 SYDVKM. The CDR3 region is CASSLSVGNYGYTF. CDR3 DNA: TGTGCCAGCAGTTTAAGCGTGGGTAACTATGGCTACACCTTC.

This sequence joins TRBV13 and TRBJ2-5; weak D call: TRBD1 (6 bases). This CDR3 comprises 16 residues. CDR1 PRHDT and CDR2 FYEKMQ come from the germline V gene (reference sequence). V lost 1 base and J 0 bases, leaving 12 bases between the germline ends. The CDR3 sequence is CASSLAGHSYQETQYF. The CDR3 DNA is TGTGCCAGCAGCTTAGCGGGACATTCGTACCAAGAGACCCAGTACTTC.

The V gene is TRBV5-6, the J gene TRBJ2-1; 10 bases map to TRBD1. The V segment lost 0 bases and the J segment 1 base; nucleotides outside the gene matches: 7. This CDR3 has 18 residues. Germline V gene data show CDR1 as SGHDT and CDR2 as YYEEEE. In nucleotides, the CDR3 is TGTGCCAGCAGCTTGGGACAGGGGGCTTTGGGGTCCTACAATGAGCAGTTCTTC. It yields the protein CASSLGQGALGSYNEQFF.

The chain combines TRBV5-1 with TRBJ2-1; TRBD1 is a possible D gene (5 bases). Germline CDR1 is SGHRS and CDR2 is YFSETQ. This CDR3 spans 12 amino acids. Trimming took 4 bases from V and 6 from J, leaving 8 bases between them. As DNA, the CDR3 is TGCGCCAGCAGCCCACAGGCCAATGAGCAGTTCTTC. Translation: CASSPQANEQFF.

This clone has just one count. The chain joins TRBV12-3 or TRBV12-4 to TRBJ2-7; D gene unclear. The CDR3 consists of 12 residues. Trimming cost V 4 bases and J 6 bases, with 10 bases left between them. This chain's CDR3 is CASSSDGGEQYF. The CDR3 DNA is TGTGCCAGCAGTTCAGATGGCGGCGAGCAGTACTTC.

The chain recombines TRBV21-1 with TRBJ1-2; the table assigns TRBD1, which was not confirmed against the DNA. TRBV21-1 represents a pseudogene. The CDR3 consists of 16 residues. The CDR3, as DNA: TGTGCCAGCAGCACCAAGGACAGGGGAGTAAACTATGGCTACACCTTC. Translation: CASSTKDRGVNYGYTF.

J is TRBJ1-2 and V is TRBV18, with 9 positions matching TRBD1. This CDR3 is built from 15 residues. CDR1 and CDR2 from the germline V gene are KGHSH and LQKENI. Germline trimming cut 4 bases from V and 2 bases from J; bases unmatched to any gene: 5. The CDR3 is CASSRDREINYGYTF. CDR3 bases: TGTGCCAGCTCACGGGACAGGGAGATAAACTATGGCTACACCTTC.

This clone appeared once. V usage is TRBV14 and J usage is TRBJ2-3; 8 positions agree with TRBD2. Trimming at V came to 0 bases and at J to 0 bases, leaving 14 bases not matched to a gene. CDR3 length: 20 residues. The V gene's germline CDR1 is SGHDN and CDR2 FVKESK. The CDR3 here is CASSQDRTPRAGASTDTQYF. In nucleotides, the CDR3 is TGTGCCAGCAGCCAAGATCGGACACCCCGAGCGGGAGCTAGCACAGATACGCAGTATTTT. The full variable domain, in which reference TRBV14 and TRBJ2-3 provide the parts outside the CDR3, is EAGVTQFPSHSVIEKGQTVTLRCDPISGHDNLYWYRRVMGKEIKFLLHFVKESKQDESGMPNNRFLAERTGGTYSTLKVQPAELEDSGVYFCASSQDRTPRAGASTDTQYFGPGTRLTVL.

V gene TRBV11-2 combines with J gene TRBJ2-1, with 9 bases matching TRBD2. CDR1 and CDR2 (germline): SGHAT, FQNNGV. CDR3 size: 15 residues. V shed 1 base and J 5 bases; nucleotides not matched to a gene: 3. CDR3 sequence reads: CASSLGTSANNEQFF. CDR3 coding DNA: TGTGCCAGCAGCTTAGGGACTAGCGCCAACAATGAGCAGTTCTTC.

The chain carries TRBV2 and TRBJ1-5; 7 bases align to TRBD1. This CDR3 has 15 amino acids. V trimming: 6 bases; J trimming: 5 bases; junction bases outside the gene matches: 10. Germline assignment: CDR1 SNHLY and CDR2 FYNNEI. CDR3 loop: CASRQTRGLHQPQHF. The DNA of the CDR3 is TGTGCCAGCAGACAGACAAGGGGGCTCCATCAGCCCCAGCATTTT.

The CDR3 is CASSLVRVLNQPQHF. For the CDR3, the DNA is TGTGCCAGCAGTTTAGTCAGGGTTCTCAATCAGCCCCAGCATTTT. The V and J genes are TRBV28 and TRBJ1-5; tentative D call: TRBD1 (5 bases). With 2 bases removed from V and 3 bases from J, the gap between germline ends came to 11 bases. The CDR3 contains 15 residues. In germline, CDR1 is MDHEN, CDR2 SYDVKM.

CDR3 sequence: CASSMGDSSYEQYF. In DNA form, the CDR3 reads TGTGCCAGTAGTATGGGGGACAGCTCCTACGAGCAGTACTTC. J is TRBJ2-7 and V is TRBV19; 7 bases are a match to TRBD1. Germline CDR1 LNHDA, CDR2 SQIVND (reference sequence). V gave up 3 bases and J gave up 0 bases; unmatched junction bases: 2. This CDR3 is 14 amino acids long.

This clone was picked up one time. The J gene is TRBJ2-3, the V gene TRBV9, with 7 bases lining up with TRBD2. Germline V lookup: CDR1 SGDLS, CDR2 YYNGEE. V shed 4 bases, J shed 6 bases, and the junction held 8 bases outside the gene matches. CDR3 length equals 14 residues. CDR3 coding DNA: TGTGCCAGCAGCATCCGACTAGCTGCTGATACGCAGTATTTT. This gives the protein CASSIRLAADTQYF.

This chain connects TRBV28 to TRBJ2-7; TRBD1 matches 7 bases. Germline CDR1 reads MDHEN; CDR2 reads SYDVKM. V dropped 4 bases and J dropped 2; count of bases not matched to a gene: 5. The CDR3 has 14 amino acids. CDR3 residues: CASSSGTAPYEQYF. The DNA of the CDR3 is TGTGCCAGCAGTTCAGGGACAGCCCCCTACGAGCAGTACTTC.

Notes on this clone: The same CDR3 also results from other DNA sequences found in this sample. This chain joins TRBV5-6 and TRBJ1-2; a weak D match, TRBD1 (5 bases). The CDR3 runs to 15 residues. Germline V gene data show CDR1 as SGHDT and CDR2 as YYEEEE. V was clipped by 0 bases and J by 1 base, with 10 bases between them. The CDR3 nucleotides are TGTGCCAGCAGCTTGGGGACGGGGGTTAACTATGGCTACACCTTC. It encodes CASSLGTGVNYGYTF.

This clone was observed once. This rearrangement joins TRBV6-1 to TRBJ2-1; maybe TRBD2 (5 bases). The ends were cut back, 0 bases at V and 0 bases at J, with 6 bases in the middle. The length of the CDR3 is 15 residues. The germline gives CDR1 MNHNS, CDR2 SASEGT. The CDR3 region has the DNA TGTGCCAGCAGTGAAGCGGGAGCCTCCTACAATGAGCAGTTCTTC. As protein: CASSEAGASYNEQFF.

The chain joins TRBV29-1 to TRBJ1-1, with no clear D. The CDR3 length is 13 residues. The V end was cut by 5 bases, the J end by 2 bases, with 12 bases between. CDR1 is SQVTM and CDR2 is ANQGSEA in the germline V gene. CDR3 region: CSVHQVLNTEAFF. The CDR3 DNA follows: TGCAGCGTTCATCAGGTATTAAACACTGAAGCTTTCTTT.

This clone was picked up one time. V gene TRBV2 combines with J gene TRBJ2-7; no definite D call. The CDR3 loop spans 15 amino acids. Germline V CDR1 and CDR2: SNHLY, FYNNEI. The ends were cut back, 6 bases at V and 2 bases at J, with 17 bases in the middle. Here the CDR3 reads CASSLAALLPYEQYF. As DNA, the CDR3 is TGTGCCAGCAGCTTGGCGGCACTTTTGCCCTACGAGCAGTACTTC.

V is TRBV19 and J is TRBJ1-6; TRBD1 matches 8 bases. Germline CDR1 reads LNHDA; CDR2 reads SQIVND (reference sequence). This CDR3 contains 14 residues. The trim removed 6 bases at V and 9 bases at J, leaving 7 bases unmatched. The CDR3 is CASRRTGTFSPLHF. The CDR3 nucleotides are TGTGCCAGTAGACGGACAGGGACTTTTTCACCCCTCCACTTT.

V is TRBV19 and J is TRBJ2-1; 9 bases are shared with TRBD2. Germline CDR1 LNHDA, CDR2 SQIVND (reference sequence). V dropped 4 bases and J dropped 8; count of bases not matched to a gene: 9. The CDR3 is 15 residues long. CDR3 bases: TGTGCCAGTAGTACGCGGGAGGGCCTTAGCTATGAGCAGTTCTTC. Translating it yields CASSTREGLSYEQFF. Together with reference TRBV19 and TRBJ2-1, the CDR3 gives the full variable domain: DGGITQSPKYLFRKEGQNVTLSCEQNLNHDAMYWYRQDPGQGLRLIYYSQIVNDFQKGDIAEGYSVSREKKESFPLTVTSAQKNPTAFYLCASSTREGLSYEQFFGPGTRLTVL.

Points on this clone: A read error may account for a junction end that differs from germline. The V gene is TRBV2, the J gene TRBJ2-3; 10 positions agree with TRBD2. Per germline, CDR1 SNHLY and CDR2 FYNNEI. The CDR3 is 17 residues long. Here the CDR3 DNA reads TGTGCCAGCAGTGAAGCGCCTAGCGGGAGTGGCACAGATACGAAGTATTTT. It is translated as CASSEAPSGSGTDTKYF.

The CDR3 DNA follows: TGTGCCAGGGTTTCGATGGAGAGGGTGTATTTT. It codes for CARVSMERVYF. The chain uses TRBV25-1 and TRBJ2-3; a possible D gene is TRBD2 (5 bases). Germline values: CDR1 MGHDK, CDR2 SYGVNS. Trimming took off 9 bases at V and 14 bases at J, with 18 bases between the two ends. The CDR3 is 11 amino acids.

The CDR3 DNA is TGCGCCAGCAGTGAGTCTTCAGGGTTCGACACTGAAGCTTTCTTT. Translation: CASSESSGFDTEAFF. This chain links TRBV10-1 with TRBJ1-1; D perhaps matches TRBD1 (5 bases). V lost 0 bases and J 3 bases, leaving 11 bases between the germline ends. The CDR3 is 15 amino acids. Germline CDR1 WNHNN, CDR2 SYGVQD (reference sequence).

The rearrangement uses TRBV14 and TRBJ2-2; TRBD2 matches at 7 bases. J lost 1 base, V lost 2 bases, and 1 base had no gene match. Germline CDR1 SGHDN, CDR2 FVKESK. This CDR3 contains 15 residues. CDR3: CASSQLAGNTGELFF. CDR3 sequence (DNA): TGTGCCAGCAGCCAATTAGCGGGGAACACCGGGGAGCTGTTTTTT.

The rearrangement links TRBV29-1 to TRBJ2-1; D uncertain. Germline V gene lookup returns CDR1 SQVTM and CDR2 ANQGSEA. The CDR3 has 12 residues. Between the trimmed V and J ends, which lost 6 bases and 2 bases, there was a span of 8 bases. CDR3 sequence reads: CSVRVPYNEQFF. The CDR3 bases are TGCAGCGTCCGGGTACCCTACAATGAGCAGTTCTTC.

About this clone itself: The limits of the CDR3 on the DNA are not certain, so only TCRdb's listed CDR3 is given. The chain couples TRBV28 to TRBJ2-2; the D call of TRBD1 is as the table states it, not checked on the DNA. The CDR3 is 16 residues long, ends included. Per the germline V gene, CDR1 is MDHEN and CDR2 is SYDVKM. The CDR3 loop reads CASSTSRTVNTGELFF.

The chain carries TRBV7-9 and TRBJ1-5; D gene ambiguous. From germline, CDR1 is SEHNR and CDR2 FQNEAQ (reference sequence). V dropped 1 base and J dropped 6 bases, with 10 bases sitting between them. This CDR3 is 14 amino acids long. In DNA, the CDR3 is TGTGCCAGCAGCTTAGGGATGGGAGGTCAGCCCCAGCATTTT. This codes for CASSLGMGGQPQHF.